Listed here are 11 T cell receptor beta chains from one sample, sequenced in a study of immune cell composition in non-small cell lung cancer. The normal lung sample lay at least 3 cm, and maximally far, from the tumour. TCRdb's table, derived via immunoSEQ multiplex PCR, lists solely in-frame clones and lacks some. Of thousands of clones in the sample, 67% were seen once. The sequenced sample was non-adjacent lung tissue. These receptors originate from a human donor with non-small cell lung cancer.

The chain couples TRBV18 to TRBJ1-2; D gene uncertain. The CDR3 is 11 residues long. CDR1 is KGHSH, CDR2 LQKENI, per germline. V was shortened by 2 bases and J by 10 bases, with 8 bases between the two germline ends. The CDR3 region has the DNA TGTGCCAGCTCACCAGGTGCGGACTACACCTTC. Translated: CASSPGADYTF.

V gene TRBV5-6 combines with J gene TRBJ1-1; the match to TRBD1 covers 9 bases. CDR1 and CDR2 (germline): SGHDT, YYEEEE. V shed 3 bases and J 6 bases; nucleotides not matched to a gene: 9. This CDR3 spans 15 amino acids. For the CDR3, the DNA is TGTGCCAGCAGCTCGTGGACAGGGGCGGGCCCTGAAGCTTTCTTT. It is translated as CASSSWTGAGPEAFF.

This chain connects TRBV6-1 to TRBJ2-5; the D is unclear. Germline values: CDR1 MNHNS, CDR2 SASEGT. V was trimmed by 3 bases and J by 2 bases, leaving 19 bases between them. The CDR3 is 17 residues long. The DNA of the CDR3 is TGTGCCAGCAGTGAGCAACCCCCATTGGTGACTCAAGAGACCCAGTACTTC. Residues: CASSEQPPLVTQETQYF.

The gene calls are TRBV27 and TRBJ2-1; D may be TRBD2 (6 bases). The ends were cut back, 8 bases at V and 5 bases at J, with 19 bases in the middle. Germline V lookup: CDR1 MNHEY, CDR2 SMNVEV (reference sequence). This CDR3 has 15 amino acids. CDR3 DNA sequence: TGTGCCAGCGGGGCCTGGGGACTTAAGAACAATGAGCAGTTCTTC. This codes for CASGAWGLKNNEQFF.

The V call is TRBV5-4, the J call TRBJ2-1; the D gene is possibly TRBD2 (7 bases). Trimming pared 9 bases from V and 7 bases from J, leaving 23 bases between. Germline V gene data show CDR1 as SGHNT and CDR2 as YYREEE (reference sequence). This CDR3 region has 15 residues. In nucleotides, the CDR3 is TGTGCCACCCGGGGGGCGGGGGTTAAGGCGAATGAGCAGTTCTTC. Its translation: CATRGAGVKANEQFF. The full variable domain, completed using reference TRBV5-4 and TRBJ2-1, is ETGVTQSPTHLIKTRGQQVTLRCSSQSGHNTVSWYQQALGQGPQFIFQYYREEENGRGNFPPRFSGLQFPNYSSELNVNALELDDSALYLCATRGAGVKANEQFFGPGTRLTVL.

The V gene is TRBV30, the J gene TRBJ1-2; D gene unclear. V lost 8 bases and J 6 bases, leaving 10 bases between the germline ends. The CDR3 length is 10 residues. Germline V gene data show CDR1 as GTSNPN and CDR2 as SVGIG (reference sequence). CDR3 bases: TGTGCCGGATTAACAGATGGCTACACCTTC. The encoded protein is CAGLTDGYTF. Combining the CDR3 with reference TRBV30 and TRBJ1-2 gives the whole variable domain SQTIHQWPATLVQPVGSPLSLECTVEGTSNPNLYWYRQAAGRGLQLLFYSVGIGQISSEVPQNLSASRPQDRQFILSSKKLLLSDSGFYLCAGLTDGYTFGSGTRLTVV.

V gene TRBV30 combines with J gene TRBJ2-2; the match to TRBD1 covers 12 bases. Trimming took 1 base from V and 5 from J; bases not matched to a gene: 2. CDR1 GTSNPN and CDR2 SVGIG come from the germline V gene (reference sequence). CDR3 length equals 15 residues. This CDR3 is CAWSGDRGPTGELFF. The DNA for the CDR3 is TGTGCCTGGAGTGGGGACAGGGGGCCTACCGGGGAGCTGTTTTTT.

This clone was observed a few times. V is TRBV21-1 and J is TRBJ1-4; the table's D call TRBD1 went unverified against the DNA. TRBV21-1 is a pseudogene locus. This CDR3 has 14 amino acids. The CDR3 sequence is CASSTQGAGEKLFF. The CDR3 region has the DNA TGTGCCAGCAGCACTCAGGGGGCCGGAGAAAAACTGTTTTTT.

Sample share makes this clone medium-sized. This chain connects TRBV5-1 to TRBJ2-7; 7 bases are shared with TRBD2. The CDR3 has 14 amino acids. Germline lookup yields CDR1 SGHRS and CDR2 YFSETQ. V shed 5 bases and J 1 base; nucleotides not matched to a gene: 6. CDR3 sequence reads: CASRLERGSYEQYF. DNA of the CDR3: TGCGCCAGCAGGCTGGAGCGGGGTTCCTACGAGCAGTACTTC. The full variable domain, its missing parts supplied by reference TRBV5-1 and TRBJ2-7, is KAGVTQTPRYLIKTRGQQVTLSCSPISGHRSVSWYQQTPGQGLQFLFEYFSETQRNKGNFPGRFSGRQFSNSRSEMNVSTLELGDSALYLCASRLERGSYEQYFGPGTRLTVT.

This clone appeared a few times. The chain is built from TRBV11-2 and TRBJ2-1; the D is unclear. The CDR3 spans 12 residues. V shed 5 bases and J shed 12 bases, with 14 bases lying between them. Germline CDR1 is SGHAT and CDR2 is FQNNGV. This CDR3 is CASSPGMVGQFF. In DNA, the CDR3 is TGTGCCAGCAGCCCAGGCATGGTTGGGCAGTTCTTC.

This clone has just a few counts. The chain is built from TRBV6-5 and TRBJ2-1; 10 positions agree with TRBD1. Germline V gives CDR1 MNHEY, CDR2 SVGAGI. Germline trimming cut 0 bases from V and 6 bases from J; bases unmatched to any gene: 5. The CDR3 has 16 residues. The CDR3 loop is CASSYSDRGRSNEQFF. As DNA, the CDR3 is TGTGCCAGCAGTTACTCCGACAGGGGGCGAAGCAATGAGCAGTTCTTC.